These 28 T cell receptor beta chains came from one sample sequenced in a study of blood T cell repertoires in COVID-19. Sequencing used immunoSEQ multiplex PCR; TCRdb keeps in-frame clones, though not all of them. This sample yields about 70,000 clones, of which about 89% are seen a single time; 10% to 15% belongs to the top ten. Sample: peripheral blood. These receptors all stem from a woman aged 55-69 years with acute or convalescent COVID-19.

Concerning this clone: One junction end does not reproduce the germline sequence, and a read error may be involved. V usage is TRBV12-3 or TRBV12-4 and J usage is TRBJ2-1, with D unresolved. CDR3 length equals 13 residues. This CDR3 reads CAISGWSYNEQFF. CDR3 DNA: TGTGCCATCAGTGGTTGGAGCTACAATGAGCAGTTCTTC.

The gene calls are TRBV4-1 and TRBJ2-4, with TRBD1 as a possible D gene (5 bases). Germline-derived CDR1 and CDR2 are MGHRA and YSYEKL. V was clipped by 1 base and J by 0 bases, with 7 bases between them. CDR3 length: 15 amino acids. CDR3 in amino acids: CASSQGQIAKNIQYF. For the CDR3, the DNA is TGCGCCAGCAGCCAAGGACAGATAGCCAAAAACATTCAGTACTTC.

The chain joins TRBV29-1 to TRBJ2-3; the match to TRBD2 covers 9 bases. The CDR3 is 15 amino acids. V lost 8 bases, J lost 4 bases, and 13 bases stayed unmatched. Germline V CDR1 and CDR2: SQVTM, ANQGSEA. CDR3 in amino acids: CSSLGLARGADTQYF. The CDR3 nucleotides read TGCAGCTCCCTTGGACTAGCGCGAGGCGCAGATACGCAGTATTTT.

This chain links TRBV5-4 with TRBJ2-4; possibly TRBD1 for D (6 bases). Germline CDR1 SGHNT, CDR2 YYREEE (reference sequence). Trimming took off 0 bases at V and 4 bases at J, with 8 bases between the two ends. This CDR3 region has 14 residues. The CDR3: CASSLAGQKNIQYF. The CDR3 DNA follows: TGTGCCAGCAGCTTGGCGGGACAAAAAAACATTCAGTACTTC.

Remarks on this clone: This same CDR3 is encoded by further DNA sequences in the sample. The chain employs TRBV6-5 and TRBJ2-5; TRBD1 matches at 9 bases. The V gene's germline CDR1 is MNHEY and CDR2 SVGAGI. Trimming at V came to 6 bases and at J to 5 bases, leaving 4 bases not matched to a gene. The CDR3 contains 13 residues. The CDR3 reads CASSRTGEETQYF. In DNA form, the CDR3 reads TGTGCCAGCAGCAGGACAGGGGAGGAGACCCAGTACTTC.

The rearrangement joins TRBV29-1 to TRBJ2-7; 9 positions match TRBD1. V lost 7 bases, J lost 2 bases, and 3 bases stayed unmatched. Germline V gene sequence: CDR1 SQVTM, CDR2 ANQGSEA. The CDR3 has 12 amino acids. CDR3 DNA sequence: TGCAGCGCTGGGACAGGGACCTACGAGCAGTACTTC. Translating it yields CSAGTGTYEQYF.

J is TRBJ2-1 and V is TRBV11-2; D unresolved. The CDR3 consists of 13 residues. With 0 bases removed from V and 5 bases from J, the gap between germline ends came to 5 bases. Germline V lookup: CDR1 SGHAT, CDR2 FQNNGV. The CDR3 loop reads CASSLELDNEQFF. CDR3 bases: TGTGCCAGCAGCTTAGAACTCGACAATGAGCAGTTCTTC.

The chain recombines TRBV5-1 with TRBJ2-1; 10 nucleotides agree with TRBD2. This CDR3 has 15 residues. CDR1 SGHRS and CDR2 YFSETQ come from the germline V gene. The junction had 7 bases not matched to a gene; V was cut back by 3 bases and J by 7 bases. The CDR3 region is CASSSAGGLLNEQFF. The DNA of the CDR3 is TGCGCCAGCAGCTCAGCGGGGGGGCTTTTGAATGAGCAGTTCTTC.

This chain joins TRBV2 and TRBJ2-1, with TRBD1 identical over 9 bases. This CDR3 is 14 amino acids long. The germline CDR1 and CDR2 sequences are SNHLY and FYNNEI. V lost 8 bases to trimming and J lost 6 bases; unmatched junction nucleotides: 8. The CDR3: CASVRDRVVNEQFF. In DNA form, the CDR3 reads TGTGCCAGCGTACGGGACAGGGTTGTCAATGAGCAGTTCTTC.

This clone was observed at least ten times. This rearrangement joins TRBV5-1 to TRBJ1-2; tentatively, D is TRBD1 (5 bases). Germline V lookup: CDR1 SGHRS, CDR2 YFSETQ. This CDR3 has 13 amino acids. V was cut by 1 base and J by 4 bases, with 8 bases left in between. CDR3 nucleotide sequence: TGCGCCAGCAGCTTGACAGGATCCTATGGCTACACCTTC. Residues: CASSLTGSYGYTF. Complete variable domain (other parts from reference TRBV5-1 and TRBJ1-2): KAGVTQTPRYLIKTRGQQVTLSCSPISGHRSVSWYQQTPGQGLQFLFEYFSETQRNKGNFPGRFSGRQFSNSRSEMNVSTLELGDSALYLCASSLTGSYGYTFGSGTRLTVV.

The rearrangement links TRBV4-1 to TRBJ1-2, with D unclear. Germline V gene data show CDR1 as MGHRA and CDR2 as YSYEKL. The CDR3 has 15 amino acids. Trimming shortened V by 0 bases and J by 1 base, and 9 bases separated the two germline ends. The CDR3 DNA reads as TGCGCCAGCAGCCAAGATCTTGAGGTTAACTATGGCTACACCTTC. Translating gives CASSQDLEVNYGYTF.

The chain has TRBV18 and TRBJ2-1, with 10 bases that match TRBD2. Germline CDR1 is KGHSH and CDR2 is LQKENI. CDR3 length: 16 residues. After removal of 2 bases from V and 7 bases from J, the junction contained 8 bases not matched to a gene. In DNA form, the CDR3 reads TGTGCCAGCTCACCAACGATAGCGGGGGGCGAGAATGAGCAGTTCTTC. Amino acids: CASSPTIAGGENEQFF.

The V call is TRBV7-9, the J call TRBJ1-1; TRBD1 might be the D (6 bases). The germline V and J ends were trimmed by 3 bases and 2 bases, with 16 bases remaining between them. The germline CDR1 and CDR2 sequences are SEHNR and FQNEAQ (reference sequence). The CDR3 is 16 residues long. The CDR3 DNA sequence: TGTGCCAGCAGCTTGTCGGGCCGTGGGGGCAACACTGAAGCTTTCTTT. It translates to CASSLSGRGGNTEAFF.

J is TRBJ2-5 and V is TRBV7-9, with D possibly being TRBD1 (5 bases). The germline CDR1 and CDR2 sequences are SEHNR and FQNEAQ (reference sequence). This CDR3 spans 14 amino acids. Between the trimmed V and J ends, which lost 2 bases and 0 bases, there was a span of 7 bases. This CDR3 is CASSLSTDQETQYF. The CDR3 DNA is TGTGCCAGCAGCTTATCGACAGACCAAGAGACCCAGTACTTC.

The V call is TRBV10-3, the J call TRBJ2-3, with 7 bases matching TRBD2. The length of the CDR3 is 14 residues. CDR1 is ENHRY, CDR2 SYGVKD, per germline. V dropped 8 bases and J dropped 4; count of bases not matched to a gene: 9. The CDR3 sequence is CAIGRAGDADTQYF. CDR3 nucleotides: TGTGCCATCGGGCGGGCGGGGGACGCAGATACGCAGTATTTT.

This sequence joins TRBV19 and TRBJ1-6; TRBD1 might be the D (5 bases). The CDR3 consists of 17 residues. Germline lookup yields CDR1 LNHDA and CDR2 SQIVND (reference sequence). Trimming pared 3 bases from V and 1 base from J, leaving 13 bases between. The CDR3 nucleotides are TGTGCCAGTAGTATGAAAGGGAGGGGTTCCTATAATTCACCCCTCCACTTT. Translating gives CASSMKGRGSYNSPLHF.

This chain connects TRBV11-2 to TRBJ2-5; a weak D match, TRBD1 (5 bases). The germline V gene encodes CDR1 SGHAT and CDR2 FQNNGV. CDR3 length: 14 residues. V gave up 2 bases and J gave up 5 bases, with 12 bases separating them. This CDR3 reads CASSLLLRDETQYF. The CDR3, as DNA: TGTGCCAGCAGCTTACTTCTCAGGGATGAGACCCAGTACTTC.

As concerns this clone: The DNA is left out, because the CDR3 cannot be placed on it with certainty; the CDR3 is given as TCRdb lists it. J is TRBJ2-3 and V is TRBV12-3 or TRBV12-4; the table names TRBD1, a call not compared with the DNA. The CDR3 is 13 residues long, counting both termini. This chain's CDR3 is CASSLVGTGAPYF.

The chain employs TRBV10-3 and TRBJ2-1; 12 bases match TRBD1. In germline, CDR1 is ENHRY, CDR2 SYGVKD. Unmatched junction bases numbered 6, after V lost 1 base and J lost 8 bases. The CDR3 covers 16 residues. CDR3: CAISELGTGGLDEQFF. Written as DNA, the CDR3 is TGTGCCATCAGTGAGTTGGGGACAGGGGGCTTGGATGAGCAGTTCTTC.

The J gene is TRBJ2-1, the V gene TRBV6-5; D might be TRBD1 (6 bases). CDR3 length equals 13 residues. Trimming removed 10 bases from V and 4 bases from J, with 14 bases in between. Germline lookup yields CDR1 MNHEY and CDR2 SVGAGI. The CDR3 coding sequence is TGTGCCATGATACGGACAGCTTACAATGAGCAGTTCTTC. Protein product: CAMIRTAYNEQFF.

The V and J genes are TRBV5-4 and TRBJ1-1; maybe TRBD1 (6 bases). The CDR3 contains 13 residues. Germline loops: CDR1 SGHNT, CDR2 YYREEE (reference sequence). The ends were cut back, 4 bases at V and 1 base at J, with 8 bases in the middle. In DNA form, the CDR3 reads TGTGCCAGCAGCAGGGGACAGAACACTGAAGCTTTCTTT. Translation: CASSRGQNTEAFF.

The chain joins TRBV7-8 to TRBJ1-1; no clear D. V dropped 5 bases and J dropped 2 bases, with 24 bases sitting between them. Germline values: CDR1 SGHVS, CDR2 FQNEAQ. The CDR3 has 18 amino acids. The DNA for the CDR3 is TGTGCCAGCAGCCCCGTAGAGGTGTGGAAGTATCAAAACACTGAAGCTTTCTTT. Encoded protein: CASSPVEVWKYQNTEAFF.

The chain couples TRBV9 to TRBJ2-2, with D perhaps TRBD1 (7 bases). The germline V and J ends were trimmed by 1 base and 5 bases, with 15 bases remaining between them. The V gene's germline CDR1 is SGDLS and CDR2 YYNGEE. The CDR3 covers 16 residues. The CDR3: CASSVQGGFWTGELFF. Written as DNA, the CDR3 is TGTGCCAGCAGCGTACAGGGGGGATTTTGGACCGGGGAGCTGTTTTTT.

This sequence joins TRBV7-3 and TRBJ1-1; a weak D match, TRBD1 (6 bases). Germline V gene data show CDR1 as SGHTA and CDR2 as FQGTGA. V gave up 0 bases and J gave up 6 bases, with 14 bases separating them. CDR3 length equals 15 residues. DNA for the CDR3: TGTGCCAGCAGCTTAACGGTCTCAGGGGCAGCTGAAGCTTTCTTT. Translating gives CASSLTVSGAAEAFF.

V and J are TRBV7-3 and TRBJ2-1; the D gene is possibly TRBD1 (5 bases). Germline CDR1 is SGHTA and CDR2 is FQGTGA. The length of the CDR3 is 15 residues. V was pared by 2 bases and J by 9 bases, with 17 bases between. This chain's CDR3 is CASSLESQGPSEQFF. The CDR3 coding sequence is TGTGCCAGCAGCTTAGAGTCCCAGGGTCCGAGTGAGCAGTTCTTC.

The chain is built from TRBV15 and TRBJ2-2; TRBD1 might be the D (5 bases). The V and J ends lost 1 base and 0 bases respectively, with 9 bases between them. Germline V gene sequence: CDR1 LNHNV, CDR2 YYDKDF (reference sequence). The CDR3 runs to 16 residues. CDR3 in DNA: TGTGCCACCAGCAGAGTAGTGACAGCGAACACCGGGGAGCTGTTTTTT. Amino acids: CATSRVVTANTGELFF.

J is TRBJ2-1 and V is TRBV5-8; TRBD2 matches 7 bases. Germline loops: CDR1 SGHTS, CDR2 YDEGEE. V was pared by 2 bases and J by 8 bases, with 13 bases of the junction left unmatched. The CDR3 totals 16 residues. The CDR3 region has the DNA TGTGCCAGCAGCTTCCGTCCGGGGGGTGTTCGGTATGAGCAGTTCTTC. It is translated as CASSFRPGGVRYEQFF.

The chain links TRBV7-9 to TRBJ2-2; maybe TRBD2 (6 bases). The CDR3 spans 15 residues. Trimming took off 5 bases at V and 3 bases at J, with 13 bases between the two ends. Per the germline V gene, CDR1 is SEHNR and CDR2 is FQNEAQ (reference sequence). DNA of the CDR3: TGTGCCAGCAGCCCTAGCGTTTCGTACACCGGGGAGCTGTTTTTT. This encodes CASSPSVSYTGELFF.